This TCR beta chain was retrieved from a study of blood T cells in healthy people across ages. The germline V gene has CDR1 SGHRS and CDR2 YFSETQ. Trimming shortened V by 0 bases and J by 1 base, and 13 bases separated the two germline ends. This CDR3 has 16 amino acids. Points from the study as a whole: Compared with aged donors, long-lived donors showed fewer expanded clones, suggesting selection.

This clonotype has more than one count but fewer than ten. The antigen remains unidentified. A J-beta primer mix and a sample-barcoded 5' primer were used in a second PCR of roughly 6 to 11 cycles. TCRdb re-called the 5' RACE reads with MiXCR, one entry per CDR3 protein. Seen here are around 2 million distinct CDR3 sequences, 35% to 50% observed once, and the top ten hold roughly 23%. What was sequenced was blood. This clonotype originated in a human donor in good health. The chain recombines TRBV5-1 with TRBJ1-1, with D unclear. The CDR3 loop reads CASSLARLHTNTEAFF. The CDR3 nucleotides are TGCGCCAGCAGCTTGGCCAGGCTACATACGAACACTGAAGCTTTCTTT.